Below, 5 T cell receptor beta chains from the same sample are listed, as sequenced in a study of monozygotic twins with inflammatory bowel disease (dated by TCRdb to the late 2010s). Library preparation was by 5' RACE. The instrument given in TCRdb is Illumina HiSeq 2500. Once TCRdb had reprocessed the reads, it stored one entry per CDR3 protein sequence and supplied no DNA. This specimen's table enumerates tens of thousands of distinct CDR3 sequences. The ten most abundant clones make up around 7% of the sample. The specimen sequenced was blood. Receptors originate from a human donor with ulcerative colitis or Crohn's disease, or a healthy co-twin of an affected twin (not recorded which).

The chain joins TRBV3-1 to TRBJ1-1; TCRdb names TRBD1, which stays unverified in the absence of DNA. Per the germline V gene, CDR1 is LGHDT and CDR2 is YNNKEL (reference sequence). This CDR3 comprises 14 residues. CDR3 region: CASSQLGAVTEAFF.

The genes are TRBV20-1 and TRBJ2-3; TCRdb's D call, TRBD2, is unchecked because there is no DNA. The CDR3 consists of 14 residues. Germline CDR1 DFQATT, CDR2 SNEGSKA (reference sequence). CDR3 in amino acids: CSAGDSFYTDTQYF.

This rearrangement joins TRBV6-1 to TRBJ2-5; the D call of TRBD2 rests on TCRdb alone, since no DNA is present to check it. CDR1 is MNHNS, CDR2 SASEGT, per germline. There are 17 residues in the CDR3. CDR3 amino acids: CASSELPMSGPQETQYF.

The CDR3 region is CASTPDRSYQPQHF. The V gene is TRBV28, the J gene TRBJ1-5; with no DNA, the TCRdb D assignment of TRBD1 cannot be verified. Looked up from germline, CDR1 is MDHEN and CDR2 is SYDVKM. This CDR3 comprises 14 residues. Full variable domain (outside the CDR3, taken from reference TRBV28 and TRBJ1-5): DVKVTQSSRYLVKRTGEKVFLECVQDMDHENMFWYRQDPGLGLRLIYFSYDVKMKEKGDIPEGYSVSREKKERFSLILESASTNQTSMYLCASTPDRSYQPQHFGDGTRLSIL.

The chain recombines TRBV7-9 with TRBJ1-1; TCRdb calls TRBD1, which cannot be checked without DNA. Germline V gene sequence: CDR1 SEHNR, CDR2 FQNEAQ (reference sequence). This CDR3 spans 16 amino acids. This chain's CDR3 is CASSLGSGGVRTEAFF.